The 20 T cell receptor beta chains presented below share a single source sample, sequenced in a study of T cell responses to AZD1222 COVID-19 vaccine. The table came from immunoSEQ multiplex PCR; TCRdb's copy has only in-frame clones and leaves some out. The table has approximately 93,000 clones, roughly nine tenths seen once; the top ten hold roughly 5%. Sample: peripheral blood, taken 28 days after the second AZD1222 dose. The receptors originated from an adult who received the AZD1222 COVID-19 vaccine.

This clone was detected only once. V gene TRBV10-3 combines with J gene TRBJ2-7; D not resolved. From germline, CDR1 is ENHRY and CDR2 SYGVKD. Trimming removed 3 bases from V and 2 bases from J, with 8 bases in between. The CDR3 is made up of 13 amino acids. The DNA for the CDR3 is TGTGCCATCAGTGAAGAGAGCCCCTACGAGCAGTACGTC. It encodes CAISEESPYEQYV.

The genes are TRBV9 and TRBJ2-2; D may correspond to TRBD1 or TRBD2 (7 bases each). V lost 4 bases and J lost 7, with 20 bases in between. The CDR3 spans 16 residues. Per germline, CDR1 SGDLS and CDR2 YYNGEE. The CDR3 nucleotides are TGTGCCAGCAGCACCGGGGGAGGGGGCGTAGTCGGGGAGCTGTTTTTT. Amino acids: CASSTGGGGVVGELFF.

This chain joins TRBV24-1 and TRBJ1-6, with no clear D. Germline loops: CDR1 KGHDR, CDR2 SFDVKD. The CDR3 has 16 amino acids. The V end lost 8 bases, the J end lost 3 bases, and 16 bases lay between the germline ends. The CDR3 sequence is CATKDLLGGYNSPLHF. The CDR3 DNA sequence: TGTGCCACCAAAGACCTCCTCGGAGGCTATAATTCACCCCTCCACTTT.

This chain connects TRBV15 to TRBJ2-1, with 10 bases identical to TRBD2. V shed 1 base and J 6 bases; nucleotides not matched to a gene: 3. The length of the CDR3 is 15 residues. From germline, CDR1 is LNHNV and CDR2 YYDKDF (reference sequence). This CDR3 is CATSRALAGPNEQFF. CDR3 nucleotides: TGTGCCACCAGCAGAGCACTAGCGGGGCCCAATGAGCAGTTCTTC.

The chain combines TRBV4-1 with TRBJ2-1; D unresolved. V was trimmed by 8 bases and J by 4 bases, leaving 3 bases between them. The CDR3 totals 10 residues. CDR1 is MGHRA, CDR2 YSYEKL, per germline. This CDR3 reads CASGYNEQFF. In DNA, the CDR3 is TGCGCCAGCGGATACAATGAGCAGTTCTTC.

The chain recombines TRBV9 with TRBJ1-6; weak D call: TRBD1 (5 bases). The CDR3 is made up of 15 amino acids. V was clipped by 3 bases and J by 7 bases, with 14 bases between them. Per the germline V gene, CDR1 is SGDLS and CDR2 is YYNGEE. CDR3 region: CASSAPGRTNSPLHF. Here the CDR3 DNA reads TGTGCCAGCAGCGCCCCGGGACGGACAAATTCACCCCTCCACTTT.

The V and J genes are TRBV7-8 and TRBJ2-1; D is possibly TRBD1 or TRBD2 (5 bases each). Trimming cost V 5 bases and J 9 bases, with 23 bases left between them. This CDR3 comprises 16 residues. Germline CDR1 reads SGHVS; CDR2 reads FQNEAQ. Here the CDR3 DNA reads TGTGCCAGCAGCAAAACCCCGGGACCCAGGTCTTCTGAGCAGTTCTTC. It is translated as CASSKTPGPRSSEQFF. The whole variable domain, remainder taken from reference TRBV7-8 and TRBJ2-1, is GAGVSQSPRYKVAKRGQDVALRCDPISGHVSLFWYQQALGQGPEFLTYFQNEAQLDKSGLPSDRFFAERPEGSVSTLKIQRTQQEDSAVYLCASSKTPGPRSSEQFFGPGTRLTVL.

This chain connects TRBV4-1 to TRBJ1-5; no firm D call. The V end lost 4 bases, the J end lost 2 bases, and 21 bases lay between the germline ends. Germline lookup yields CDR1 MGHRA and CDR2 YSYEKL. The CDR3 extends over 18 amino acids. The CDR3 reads CASSLQRARTGGNQPQHF. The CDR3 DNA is TGCGCCAGCAGCCTTCAACGCGCTAGGACCGGCGGCAATCAGCCCCAGCATTTT.

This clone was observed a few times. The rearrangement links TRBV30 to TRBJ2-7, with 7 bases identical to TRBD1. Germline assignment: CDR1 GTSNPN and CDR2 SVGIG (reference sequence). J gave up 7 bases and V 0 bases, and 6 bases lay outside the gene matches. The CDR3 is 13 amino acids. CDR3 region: CAWSVDRVEEQYF. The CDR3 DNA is TGTGCCTGGAGTGTTGACAGGGTGGAAGAGCAGTACTTC.

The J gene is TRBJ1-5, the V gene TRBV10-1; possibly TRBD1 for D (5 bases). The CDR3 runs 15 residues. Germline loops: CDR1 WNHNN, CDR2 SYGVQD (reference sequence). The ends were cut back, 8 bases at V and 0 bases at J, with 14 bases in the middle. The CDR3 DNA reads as TGCGCCAGCCCAGGGAAAGGCAATAGCAATCAGCCCCAGCATTTT. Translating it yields CASPGKGNSNQPQHF.

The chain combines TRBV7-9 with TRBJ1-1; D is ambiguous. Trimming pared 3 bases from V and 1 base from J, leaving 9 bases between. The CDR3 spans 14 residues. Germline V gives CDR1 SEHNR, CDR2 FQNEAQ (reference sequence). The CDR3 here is CASSFWQENTEAFF. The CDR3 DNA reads TGTGCCAGCAGCTTCTGGCAGGAGAACACTGAAGCTTTCTTT.

Written as DNA, the CDR3 is TGTGCCAGCAGTGAAGTGAATGAGCAGTTCTTC. This encodes CASSEVNEQFF. The V call is TRBV2, the J call TRBJ2-1; D ambiguous. In germline, CDR1 is SNHLY, CDR2 FYNNEI. Trimming left V 1 base short and J 7 bases short, with 2 bases between. The CDR3 is 11 residues long. Complete variable domain (other parts from reference TRBV2 and TRBJ2-1): EPEVTQTPSHQVTQMGQEVILRCVPISNHLYFYWYRQILGQKVEFLVSFYNNEISEKSEIFDDQFSVERPDGSNFTLKIRSTKLEDSAMYFCASSEVNEQFFGPGTRLTVL.

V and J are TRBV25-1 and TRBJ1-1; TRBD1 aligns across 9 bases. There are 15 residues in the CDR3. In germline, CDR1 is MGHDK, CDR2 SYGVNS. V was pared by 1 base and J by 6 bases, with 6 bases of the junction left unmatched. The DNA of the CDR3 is TGTGCCAGCAGTGAATCCGGGACAGGGTTGGCTGAAGCTTTCTTT. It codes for CASSESGTGLAEAFF.

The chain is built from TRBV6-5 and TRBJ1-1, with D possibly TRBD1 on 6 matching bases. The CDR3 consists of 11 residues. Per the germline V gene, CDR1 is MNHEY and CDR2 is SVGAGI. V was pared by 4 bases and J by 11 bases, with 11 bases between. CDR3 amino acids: CASSSGAAAFF. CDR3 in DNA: TGTGCCAGCAGTTCGGGGGCCGCTGCTTTCTTT.

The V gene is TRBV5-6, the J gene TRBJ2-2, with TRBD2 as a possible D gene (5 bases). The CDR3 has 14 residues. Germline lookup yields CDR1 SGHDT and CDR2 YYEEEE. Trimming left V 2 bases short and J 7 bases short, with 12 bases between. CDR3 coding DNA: TGTGCCAGCAGCTTCGTTCGGGGAAACGGGGAGCTGTTTTTT. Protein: CASSFVRGNGELFF.

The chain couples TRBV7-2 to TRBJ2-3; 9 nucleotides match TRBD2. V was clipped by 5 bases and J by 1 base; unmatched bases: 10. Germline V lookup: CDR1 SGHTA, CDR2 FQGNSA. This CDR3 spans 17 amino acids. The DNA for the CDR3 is TGTGCCAGCAGCGCCAACCTAGCGGGGTTACGCACAGATACGCAGTATTTT. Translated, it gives CASSANLAGLRTDTQYF.

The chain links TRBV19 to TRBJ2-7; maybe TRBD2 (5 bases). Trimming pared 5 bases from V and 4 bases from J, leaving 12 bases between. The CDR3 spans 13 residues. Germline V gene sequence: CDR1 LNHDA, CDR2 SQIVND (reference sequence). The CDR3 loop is CASSAGLIYEQYF. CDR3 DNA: TGTGCCAGTAGTGCCGGACTGATTTACGAGCAGTACTTC.

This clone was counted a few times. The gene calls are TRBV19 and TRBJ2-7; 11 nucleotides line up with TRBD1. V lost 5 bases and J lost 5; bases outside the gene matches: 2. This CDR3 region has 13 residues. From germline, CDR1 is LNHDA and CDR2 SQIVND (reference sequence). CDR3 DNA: TGTGCCAGTAGTTGGACAGGGGGCGACGAGCAGTACTTC. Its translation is CASSWTGGDEQYF. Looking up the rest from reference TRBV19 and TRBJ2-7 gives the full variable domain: DGGITQSPKYLFRKEGQNVTLSCEQNLNHDAMYWYRQDPGQGLRLIYYSQIVNDFQKGDIAEGYSVSREKKESFPLTVTSAQKNPTAFYLCASSWTGGDEQYFGPGTRLTVT.

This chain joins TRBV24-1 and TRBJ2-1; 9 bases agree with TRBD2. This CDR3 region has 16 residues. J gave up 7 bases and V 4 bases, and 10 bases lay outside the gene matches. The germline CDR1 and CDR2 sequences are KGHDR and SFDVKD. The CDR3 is CATSDPRGGVGNEQFF. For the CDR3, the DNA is TGTGCCACCAGTGACCCCCGCGGGGGGGTAGGAAATGAGCAGTTCTTC.

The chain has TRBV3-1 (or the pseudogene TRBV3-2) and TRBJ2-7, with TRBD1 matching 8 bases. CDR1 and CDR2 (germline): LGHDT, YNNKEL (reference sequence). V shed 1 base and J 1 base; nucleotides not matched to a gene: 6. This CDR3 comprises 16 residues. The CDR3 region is CASSQGWDRKSYEQYF. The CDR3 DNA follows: TGTGCCAGCAGCCAAGGGTGGGACAGGAAATCCTACGAGCAGTACTTC.